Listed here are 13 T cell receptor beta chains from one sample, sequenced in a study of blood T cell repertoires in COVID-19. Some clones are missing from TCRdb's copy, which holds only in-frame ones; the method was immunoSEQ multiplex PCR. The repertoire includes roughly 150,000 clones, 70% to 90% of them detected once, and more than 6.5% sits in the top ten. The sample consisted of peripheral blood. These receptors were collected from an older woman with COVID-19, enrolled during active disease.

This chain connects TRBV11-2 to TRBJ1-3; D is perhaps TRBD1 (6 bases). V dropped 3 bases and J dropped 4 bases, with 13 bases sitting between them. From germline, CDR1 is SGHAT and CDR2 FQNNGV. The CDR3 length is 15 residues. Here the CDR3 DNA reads TGTGCCAGCAGCTTCACAGGGATGGGAGGAAACACCATATATTTT. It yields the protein CASSFTGMGGNTIYF.

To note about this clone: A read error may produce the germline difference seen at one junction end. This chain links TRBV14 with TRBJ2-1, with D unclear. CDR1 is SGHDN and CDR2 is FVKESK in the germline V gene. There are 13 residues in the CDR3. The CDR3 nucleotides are TGTGCCAGCAGCCAAGACCAATACATTGAGCAGTTCTTC. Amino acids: CASSQDQYIEQFF. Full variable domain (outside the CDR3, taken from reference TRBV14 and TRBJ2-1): EAGVTQFPSHSVIEKGQTVTLRCDPISGHDNLYWYRRVMGKEIKFLLHFVKESKQDESGMPNNRFLAERTGGTYSTLKVQPAELEDSGVYFCASSQDQYIEQFFGPGTRLTVL.

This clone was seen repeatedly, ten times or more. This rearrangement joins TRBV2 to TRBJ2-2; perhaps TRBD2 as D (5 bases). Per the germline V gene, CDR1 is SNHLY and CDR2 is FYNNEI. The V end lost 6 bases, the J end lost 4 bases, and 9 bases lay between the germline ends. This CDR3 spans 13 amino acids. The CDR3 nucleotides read TGTGCCAGCAGGGGTGGAGGCACCGGGGAGCTGTTTTTT. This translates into CASRGGGTGELFF.

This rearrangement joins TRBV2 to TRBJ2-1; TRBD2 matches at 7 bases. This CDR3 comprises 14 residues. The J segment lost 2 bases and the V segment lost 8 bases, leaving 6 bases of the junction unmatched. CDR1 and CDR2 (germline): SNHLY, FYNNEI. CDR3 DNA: TGTGCCAGCCGCGGGGGACGAGCCTACAATGAGCAGTTCTTC. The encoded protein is CASRGGRAYNEQFF.

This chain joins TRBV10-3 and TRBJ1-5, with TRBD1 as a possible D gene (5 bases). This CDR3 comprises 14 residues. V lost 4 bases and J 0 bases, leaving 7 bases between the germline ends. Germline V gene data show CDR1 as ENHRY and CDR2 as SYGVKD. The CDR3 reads CAISGQNSNQPQHF. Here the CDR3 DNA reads TGTGCCATCAGTGGACAGAATAGCAATCAGCCCCAGCATTTT.

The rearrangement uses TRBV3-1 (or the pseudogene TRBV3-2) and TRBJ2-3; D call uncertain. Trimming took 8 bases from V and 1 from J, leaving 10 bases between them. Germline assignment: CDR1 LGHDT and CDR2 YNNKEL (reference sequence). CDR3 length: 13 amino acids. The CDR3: CASVKRGTDTQYF. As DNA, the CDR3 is TGTGCCAGCGTCAAACGGGGCACAGATACGCAGTATTTT.

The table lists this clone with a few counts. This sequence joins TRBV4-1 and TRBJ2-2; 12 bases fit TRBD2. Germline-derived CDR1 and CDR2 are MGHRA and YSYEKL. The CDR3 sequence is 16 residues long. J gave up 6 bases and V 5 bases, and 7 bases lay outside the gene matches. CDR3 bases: TGCGCCAGCAGCAGGACTAGCGGGGATGGGGCCGGGGAGCTGTTTTTT. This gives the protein CASSRTSGDGAGELFF.

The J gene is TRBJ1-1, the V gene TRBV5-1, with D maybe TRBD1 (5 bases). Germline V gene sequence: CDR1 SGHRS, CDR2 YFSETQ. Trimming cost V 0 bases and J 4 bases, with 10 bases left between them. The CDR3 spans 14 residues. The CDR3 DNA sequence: TGCGCCAGCAGCTTGGGTGAACAGGTCACTGAAGCTTTCTTT. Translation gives CASSLGEQVTEAFF.

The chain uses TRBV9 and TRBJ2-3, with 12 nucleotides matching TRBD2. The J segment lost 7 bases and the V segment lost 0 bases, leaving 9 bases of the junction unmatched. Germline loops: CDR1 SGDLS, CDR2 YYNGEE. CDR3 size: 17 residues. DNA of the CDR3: TGTGCCAGCAGCGTAGGGACTAGCGGGGCAAGCACGCATACGCAGTATTTT. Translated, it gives CASSVGTSGASTHTQYF.

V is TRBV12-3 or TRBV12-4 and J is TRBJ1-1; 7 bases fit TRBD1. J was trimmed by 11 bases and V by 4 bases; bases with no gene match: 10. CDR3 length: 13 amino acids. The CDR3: CASSSPTGLAAFF. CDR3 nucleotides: TGTGCCAGCAGTTCGCCGACAGGGCTGGCGGCTTTCTTT.

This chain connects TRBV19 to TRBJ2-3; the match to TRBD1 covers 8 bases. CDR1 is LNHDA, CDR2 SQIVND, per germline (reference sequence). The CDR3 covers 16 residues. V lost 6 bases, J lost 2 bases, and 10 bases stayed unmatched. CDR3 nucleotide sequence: TGTGCCAGTAGGGTACAGGGGGATCCTCCCACAGATACGCAGTATTTT. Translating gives CASRVQGDPPTDTQYF.

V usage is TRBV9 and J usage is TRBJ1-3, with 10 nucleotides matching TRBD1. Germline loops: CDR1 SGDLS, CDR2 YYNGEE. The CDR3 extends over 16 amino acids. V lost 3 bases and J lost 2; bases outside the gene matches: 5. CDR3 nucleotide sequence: TGTGCCAGCAGCGAAACAGGGACAGGGGCTGGAAACACCATATATTTT. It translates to CASSETGTGAGNTIYF.

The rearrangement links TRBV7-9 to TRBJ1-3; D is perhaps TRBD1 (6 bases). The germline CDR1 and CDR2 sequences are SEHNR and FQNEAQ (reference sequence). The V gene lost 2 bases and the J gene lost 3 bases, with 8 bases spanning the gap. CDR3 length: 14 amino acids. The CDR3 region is CASSLPGVGNTIYF. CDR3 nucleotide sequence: TGTGCCAGCAGCTTACCAGGGGTTGGAAACACCATATATTTT.